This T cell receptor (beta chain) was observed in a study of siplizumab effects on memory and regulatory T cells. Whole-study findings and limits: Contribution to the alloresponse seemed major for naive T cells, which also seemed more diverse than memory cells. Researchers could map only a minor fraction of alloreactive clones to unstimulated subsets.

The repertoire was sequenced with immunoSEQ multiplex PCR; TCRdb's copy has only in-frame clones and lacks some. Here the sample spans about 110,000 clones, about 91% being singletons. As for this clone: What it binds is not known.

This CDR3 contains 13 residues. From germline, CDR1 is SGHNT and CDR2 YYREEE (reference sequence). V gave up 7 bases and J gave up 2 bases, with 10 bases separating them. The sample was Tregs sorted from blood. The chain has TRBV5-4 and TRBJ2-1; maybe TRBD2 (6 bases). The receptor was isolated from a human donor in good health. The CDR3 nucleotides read TGTGCCAGCCGGACTACTCCCTACAATGAGCAGTTCTTC. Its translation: CASRTTPYNEQFF.